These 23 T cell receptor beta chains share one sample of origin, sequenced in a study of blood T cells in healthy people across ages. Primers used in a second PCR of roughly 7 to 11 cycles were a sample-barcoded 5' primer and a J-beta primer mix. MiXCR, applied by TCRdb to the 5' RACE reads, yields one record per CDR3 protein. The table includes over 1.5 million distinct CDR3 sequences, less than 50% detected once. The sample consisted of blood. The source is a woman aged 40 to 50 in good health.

Here the CDR3 DNA reads TGTGCCACCAGCAGAGATCGCGGAGGGGTCAACATTCAGTACTTC. It translates to CATSRDRGGVNIQYF. The rearrangement joins TRBV15 to TRBJ2-4, with a weak D call TRBD2 (6 bases). Trimming cost V 0 bases and J 7 bases, with 13 bases left between them. Germline lookup yields CDR1 LNHNV and CDR2 YYDKDF (reference sequence). The length of the CDR3 is 15 residues.

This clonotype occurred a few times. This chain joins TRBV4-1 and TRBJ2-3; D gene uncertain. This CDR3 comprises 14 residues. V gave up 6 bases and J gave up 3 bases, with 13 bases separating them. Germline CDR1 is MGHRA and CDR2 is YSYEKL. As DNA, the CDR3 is TGCGCCAGCAGACCGCTGAAGGGTACAGATACGCAGTATTTT. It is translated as CASRPLKGTDTQYF.

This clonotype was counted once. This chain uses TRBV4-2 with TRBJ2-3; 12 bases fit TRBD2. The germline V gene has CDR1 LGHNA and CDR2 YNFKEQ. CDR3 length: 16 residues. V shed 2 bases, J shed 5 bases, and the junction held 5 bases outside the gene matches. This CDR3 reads CASSQQTSGGIDTQYF. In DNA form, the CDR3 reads TGTGCCAGCAGCCAACAGACTAGCGGGGGTATAGATACGCAGTATTTT.

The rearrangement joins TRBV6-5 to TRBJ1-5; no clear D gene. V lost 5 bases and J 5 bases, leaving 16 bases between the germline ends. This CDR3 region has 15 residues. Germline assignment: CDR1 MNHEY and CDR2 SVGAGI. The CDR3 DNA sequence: TGTGCCAGCAGTCGGCGACGGGGTTTCGATCAGCCCCAGCATTTT. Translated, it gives CASSRRRGFDQPQHF.

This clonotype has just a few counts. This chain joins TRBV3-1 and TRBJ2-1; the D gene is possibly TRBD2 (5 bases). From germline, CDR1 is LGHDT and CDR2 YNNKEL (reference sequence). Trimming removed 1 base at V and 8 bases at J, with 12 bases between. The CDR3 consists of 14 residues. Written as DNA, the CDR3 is TGTGCCAGCAGCCAAGCGGGGTGGGGTGATGAGCAGTTCTTC. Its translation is CASSQAGWGDEQFF.

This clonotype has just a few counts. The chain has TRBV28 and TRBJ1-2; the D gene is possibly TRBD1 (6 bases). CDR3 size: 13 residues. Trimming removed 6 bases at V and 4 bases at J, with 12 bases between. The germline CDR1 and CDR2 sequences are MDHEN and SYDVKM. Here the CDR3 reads CASRWVGGYGYTF. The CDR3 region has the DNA TGTGCCAGCAGATGGGTAGGGGGCTATGGCTACACCTTC.

CDR3 sequence (DNA): TGTGCCAGCTCACCACTGGCTAGCGGGTTCACAGATACGCAGTATTTT. This encodes CASSPLASGFTDTQYF. V and J are TRBV18 and TRBJ2-3, with TRBD2 identical over 8 bases. The ends lost 1 base at V and 2 bases at J; junction bases unmatched: 5. This CDR3 region has 16 residues. CDR1 KGHSH and CDR2 LQKENI come from the germline V gene.

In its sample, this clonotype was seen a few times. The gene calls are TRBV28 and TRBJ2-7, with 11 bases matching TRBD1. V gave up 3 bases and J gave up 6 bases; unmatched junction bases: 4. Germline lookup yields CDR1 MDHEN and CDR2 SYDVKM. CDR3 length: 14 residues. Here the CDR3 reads CASSFGTGGVEQYF. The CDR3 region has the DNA TGTGCCAGCAGTTTCGGGACAGGGGGGGTCGAGCAGTACTTC.

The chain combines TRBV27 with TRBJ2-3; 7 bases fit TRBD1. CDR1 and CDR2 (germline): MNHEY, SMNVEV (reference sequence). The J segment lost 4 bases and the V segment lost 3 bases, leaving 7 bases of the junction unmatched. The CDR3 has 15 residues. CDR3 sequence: CASSFGRGSADTQYF. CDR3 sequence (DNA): TGTGCCAGCAGTTTTGGCAGGGGGAGTGCAGATACGCAGTATTTT.

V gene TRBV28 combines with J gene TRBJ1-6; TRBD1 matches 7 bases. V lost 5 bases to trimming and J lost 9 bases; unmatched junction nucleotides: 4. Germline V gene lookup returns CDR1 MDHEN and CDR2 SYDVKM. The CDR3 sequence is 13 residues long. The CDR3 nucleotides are TGTGCCAGCAGTGTTAGGGGGCCTTCACCCCTCCACTTT. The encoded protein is CASSVRGPSPLHF.

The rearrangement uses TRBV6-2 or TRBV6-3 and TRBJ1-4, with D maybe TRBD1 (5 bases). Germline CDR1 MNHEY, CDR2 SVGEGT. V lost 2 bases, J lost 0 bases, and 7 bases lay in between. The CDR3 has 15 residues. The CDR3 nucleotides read TGTGCCAGCAGTTACGAGACAGCAACTAATGAAAAACTGTTTTTT. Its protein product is CASSYETATNEKLFF.

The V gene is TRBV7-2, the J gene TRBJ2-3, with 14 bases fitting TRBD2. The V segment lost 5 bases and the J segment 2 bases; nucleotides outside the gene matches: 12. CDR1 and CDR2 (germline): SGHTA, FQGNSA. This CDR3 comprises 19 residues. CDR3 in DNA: TGTGCCAGCAGCCCTGTTAGTTGGACTAGCGGGGGGTCCACAGATACGCAGTATTTT. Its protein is CASSPVSWTSGGSTDTQYF.

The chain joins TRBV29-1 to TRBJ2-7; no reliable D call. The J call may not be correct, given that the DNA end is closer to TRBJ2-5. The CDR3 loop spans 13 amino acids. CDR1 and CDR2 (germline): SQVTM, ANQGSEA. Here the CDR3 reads CSVPGRSGETQYF. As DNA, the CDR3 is TGCAGCGTTCCCGGCCGTTCTGGCGAGACCCAGTACTTC.

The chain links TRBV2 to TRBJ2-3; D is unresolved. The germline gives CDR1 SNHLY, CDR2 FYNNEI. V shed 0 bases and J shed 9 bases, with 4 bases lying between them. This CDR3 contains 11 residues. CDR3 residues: CASSEARTQYF. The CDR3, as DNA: TGTGCCAGCAGTGAAGCCCGGACGCAGTATTTT. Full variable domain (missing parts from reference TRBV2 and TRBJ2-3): EPEVTQTPSHQVTQMGQEVILRCVPISNHLYFYWYRQILGQKVEFLVSFYNNEISEKSEIFDDQFSVERPDGSNFTLKIRSTKLEDSAMYFCASSEARTQYFGPGTRLTVL.

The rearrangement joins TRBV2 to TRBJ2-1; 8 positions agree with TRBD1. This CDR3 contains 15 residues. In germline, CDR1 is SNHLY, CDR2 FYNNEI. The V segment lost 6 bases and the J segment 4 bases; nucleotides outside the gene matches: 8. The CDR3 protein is CASREDRARYNEQFF. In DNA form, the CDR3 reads TGTGCCAGCAGAGAGGACAGGGCCCGATACAATGAGCAGTTCTTC. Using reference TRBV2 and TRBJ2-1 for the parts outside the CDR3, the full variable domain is EPEVTQTPSHQVTQMGQEVILRCVPISNHLYFYWYRQILGQKVEFLVSFYNNEISEKSEIFDDQFSVERPDGSNFTLKIRSTKLEDSAMYFCASREDRARYNEQFFGPGTRLTVL.

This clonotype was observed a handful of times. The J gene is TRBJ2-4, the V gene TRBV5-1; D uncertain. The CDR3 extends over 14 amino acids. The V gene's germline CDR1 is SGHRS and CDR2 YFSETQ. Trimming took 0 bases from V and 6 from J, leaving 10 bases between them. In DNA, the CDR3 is TGCGCCAGCAGCTTGGCTGTGGCCTCAAACATTCAGTACTTC. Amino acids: CASSLAVASNIQYF.

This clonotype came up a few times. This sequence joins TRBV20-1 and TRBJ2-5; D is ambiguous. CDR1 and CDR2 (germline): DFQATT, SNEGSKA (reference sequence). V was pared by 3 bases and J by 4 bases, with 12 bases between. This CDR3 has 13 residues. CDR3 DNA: TGCAGTGCTAGTAATTCGGGTGGAGAGACCCAGTACTTC. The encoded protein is CSASNSGGETQYF.

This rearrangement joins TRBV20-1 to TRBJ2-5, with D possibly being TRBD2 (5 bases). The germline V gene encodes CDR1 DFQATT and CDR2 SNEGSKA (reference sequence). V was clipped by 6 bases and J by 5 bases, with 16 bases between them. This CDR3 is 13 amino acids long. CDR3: CSAPKMGSETQYF. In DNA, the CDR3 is TGCAGTGCCCCTAAGATGGGGAGCGAGACCCAGTACTTC.

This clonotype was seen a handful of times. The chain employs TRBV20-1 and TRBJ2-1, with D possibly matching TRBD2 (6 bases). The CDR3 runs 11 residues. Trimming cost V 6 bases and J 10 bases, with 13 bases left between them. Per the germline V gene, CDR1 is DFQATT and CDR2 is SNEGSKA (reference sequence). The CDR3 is CSARGVGEQFF. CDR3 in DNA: TGCAGTGCACGCGGGGTAGGAGAGCAGTTCTTC.

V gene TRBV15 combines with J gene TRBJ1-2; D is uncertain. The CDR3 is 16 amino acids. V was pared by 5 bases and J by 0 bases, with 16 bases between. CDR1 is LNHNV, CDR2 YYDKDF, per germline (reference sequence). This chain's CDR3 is CATSASLGSANYGYTF. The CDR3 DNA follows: TGTGCCACCAGCGCCAGCTTGGGTTCTGCTAACTATGGCTACACCTTC.

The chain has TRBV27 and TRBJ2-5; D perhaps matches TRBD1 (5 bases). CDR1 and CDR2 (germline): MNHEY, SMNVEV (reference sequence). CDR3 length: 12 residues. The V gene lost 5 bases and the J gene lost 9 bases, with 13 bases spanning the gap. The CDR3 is CASSGQGRAQYF. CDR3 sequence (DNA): TGTGCCAGCAGTGGGCAGGGCAGGGCCCAGTACTTC.

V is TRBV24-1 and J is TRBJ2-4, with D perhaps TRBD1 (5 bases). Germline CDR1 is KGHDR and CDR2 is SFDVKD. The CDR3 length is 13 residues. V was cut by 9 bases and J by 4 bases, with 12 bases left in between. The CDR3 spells CATGPQGKNIQYF. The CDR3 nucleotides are TGTGCCACCGGCCCCCAGGGTAAAAACATTCAGTACTTC.

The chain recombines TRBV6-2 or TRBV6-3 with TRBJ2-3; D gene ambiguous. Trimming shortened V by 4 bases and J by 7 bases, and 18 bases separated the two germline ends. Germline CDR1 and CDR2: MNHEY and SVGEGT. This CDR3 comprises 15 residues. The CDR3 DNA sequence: TGTGCCAGCAGTTCCCCGTTGGAAGCCGTCAATACGCAGTATTTT. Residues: CASSSPLEAVNTQYF.